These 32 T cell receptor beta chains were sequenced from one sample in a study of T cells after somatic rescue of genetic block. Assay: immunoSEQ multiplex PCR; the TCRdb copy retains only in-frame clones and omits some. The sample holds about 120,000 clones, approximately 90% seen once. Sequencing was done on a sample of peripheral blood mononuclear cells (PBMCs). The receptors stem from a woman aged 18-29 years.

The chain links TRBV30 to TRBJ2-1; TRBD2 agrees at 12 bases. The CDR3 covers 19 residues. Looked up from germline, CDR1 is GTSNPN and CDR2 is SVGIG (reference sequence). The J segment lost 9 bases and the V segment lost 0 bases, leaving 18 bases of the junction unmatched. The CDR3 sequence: CAWSVQRLAGALVFREQFF. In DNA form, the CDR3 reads TGTGCCTGGAGTGTACAAAGACTAGCGGGGGCGCTTGTTTTCCGTGAGCAGTTCTTC. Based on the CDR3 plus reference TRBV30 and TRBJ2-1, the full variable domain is SQTIHQWPATLVQPVGSPLSLECTVEGTSNPNLYWYRQAAGRGLQLLFYSVGIGQISSEVPQNLSASRPQDRQFILSSKKLLLSDSGFYLCAWSVQRLAGALVFREQFFGPGTRLTVL.

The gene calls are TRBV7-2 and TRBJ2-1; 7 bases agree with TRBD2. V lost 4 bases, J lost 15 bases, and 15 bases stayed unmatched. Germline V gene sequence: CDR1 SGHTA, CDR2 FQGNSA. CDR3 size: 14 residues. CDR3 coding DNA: TGTGCCAGCAGCTCCTGGACTAGGAGGAGTATACCGTTCTTC. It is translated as CASSSWTRRSIPFF. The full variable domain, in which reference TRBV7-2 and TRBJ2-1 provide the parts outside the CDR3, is GAGVSQSPSNKVTEKGKDVELRCDPISGHTALYWYRQSLGQGLEFLIYFQGNSAPDKSGLPSDRFSAERTGGSVSTLTIQRTQQEDSAVYLCASSSWTRRSIPFFGPGTRLTVL.

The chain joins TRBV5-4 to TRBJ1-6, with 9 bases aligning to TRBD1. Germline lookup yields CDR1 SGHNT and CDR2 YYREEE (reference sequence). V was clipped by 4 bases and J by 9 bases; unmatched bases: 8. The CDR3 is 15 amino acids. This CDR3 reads CASSPEQGASSPLHF. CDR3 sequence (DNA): TGTGCCAGCAGCCCGGAACAGGGGGCTTCTTCACCCCTCCACTTT.

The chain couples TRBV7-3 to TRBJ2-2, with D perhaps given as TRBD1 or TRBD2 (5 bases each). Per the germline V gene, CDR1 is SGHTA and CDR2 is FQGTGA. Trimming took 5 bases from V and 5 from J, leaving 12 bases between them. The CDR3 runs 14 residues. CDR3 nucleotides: TGTGCCAGCAGCCACCGGGACGCGACCGGGGAGCTGTTTTTT. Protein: CASSHRDATGELFF.

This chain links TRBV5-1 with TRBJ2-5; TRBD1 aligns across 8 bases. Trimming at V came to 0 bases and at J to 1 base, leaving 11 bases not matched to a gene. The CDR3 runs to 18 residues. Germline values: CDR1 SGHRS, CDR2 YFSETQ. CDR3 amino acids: CASSLGLRATGGQETQYF. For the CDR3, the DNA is TGCGCCAGCAGCTTGGGGCTGAGGGCCACAGGGGGCCAAGAGACCCAGTACTTC.

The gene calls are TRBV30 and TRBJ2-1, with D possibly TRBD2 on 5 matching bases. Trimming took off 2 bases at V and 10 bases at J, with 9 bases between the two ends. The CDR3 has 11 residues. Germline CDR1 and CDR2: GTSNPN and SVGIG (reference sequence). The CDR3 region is CAWSTGLEQFF. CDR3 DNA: TGTGCCTGGAGTACGGGGTTGGAGCAGTTCTTC.

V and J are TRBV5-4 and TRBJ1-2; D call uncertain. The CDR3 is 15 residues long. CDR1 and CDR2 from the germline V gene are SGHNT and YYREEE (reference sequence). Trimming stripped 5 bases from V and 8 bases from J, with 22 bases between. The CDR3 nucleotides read TGTGCCAGCAGTCCTATTAACCTCCCCCACACCGGCTACACCTTC. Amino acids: CASSPINLPHTGYTF.

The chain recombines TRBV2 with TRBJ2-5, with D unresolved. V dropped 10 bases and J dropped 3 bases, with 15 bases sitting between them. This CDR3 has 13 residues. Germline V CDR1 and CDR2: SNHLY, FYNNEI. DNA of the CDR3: TGTGCCACCGTGGTAGCCGTTGAAGAGACCCAGTACTTC. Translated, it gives CATVVAVEETQYF.

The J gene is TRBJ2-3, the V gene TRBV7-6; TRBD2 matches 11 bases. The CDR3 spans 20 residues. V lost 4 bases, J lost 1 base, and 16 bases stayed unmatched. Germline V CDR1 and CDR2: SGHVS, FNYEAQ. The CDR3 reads CASSSNPWGLAGGGTDTQYF. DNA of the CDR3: TGTGCCAGCAGCTCGAACCCCTGGGGGCTAGCGGGGGGCGGCACAGATACGCAGTATTTT. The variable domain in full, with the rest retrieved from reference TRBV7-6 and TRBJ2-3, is GAGVSQSPRYKVTKRGQDVALRCDPISGHVSLYWYRQALGQGPEFLTYFNYEAQQDKSGLPNDRFSAERPEGSISTLTIQRTEQRDSAMYRCASSSNPWGLAGGGTDTQYFGPGTRLTVL.

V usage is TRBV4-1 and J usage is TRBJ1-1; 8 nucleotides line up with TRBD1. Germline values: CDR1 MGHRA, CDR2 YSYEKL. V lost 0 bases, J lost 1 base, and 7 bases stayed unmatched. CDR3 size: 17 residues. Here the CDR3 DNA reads TGCGCCAGCAGCCAAGAAGGGACAGGAGCTTCGAACACTGAAGCTTTCTTT. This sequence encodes CASSQEGTGASNTEAFF.

Here the CDR3 DNA reads TGTGCCAGCAGCCCAGGGACGGGAGCTAATGAAAAACTGTTTTTT. It translates to CASSPGTGANEKLFF. V is TRBV7-9 and J is TRBJ1-4, with D perhaps matching TRBD1 (5 bases). The CDR3 spans 15 residues. Trimming left V 5 bases short and J 3 bases short, with 13 bases between. In germline, CDR1 is SEHNR, CDR2 FQNEAQ (reference sequence).

CDR3 loop: CATSRDYGGSDSGNTIYF. The CDR3 DNA follows: TGTGCCACCAGCAGAGATTACGGCGGTTCGGACTCTGGAAACACCATATATTTT. This chain uses TRBV15 with TRBJ1-3; D gene uncertain. The CDR3 is 18 amino acids. Trimming took off 0 bases at V and 0 bases at J, with 15 bases between the two ends. Germline V gives CDR1 LNHNV, CDR2 YYDKDF (reference sequence).

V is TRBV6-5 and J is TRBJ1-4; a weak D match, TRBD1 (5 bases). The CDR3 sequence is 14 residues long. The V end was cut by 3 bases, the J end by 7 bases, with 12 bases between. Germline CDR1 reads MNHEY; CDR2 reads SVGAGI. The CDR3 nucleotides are TGTGCCAGCAGTTATACAGGTCGGGGTGAAAAACTGTTTTTT. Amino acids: CASSYTGRGEKLFF.

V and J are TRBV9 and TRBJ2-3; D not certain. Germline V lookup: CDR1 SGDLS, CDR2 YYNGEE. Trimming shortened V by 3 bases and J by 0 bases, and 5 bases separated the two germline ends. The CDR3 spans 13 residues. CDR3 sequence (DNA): TGTGCCAGCAGCGCCTTTAGCACAGATACGCAGTATTTT. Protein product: CASSAFSTDTQYF.

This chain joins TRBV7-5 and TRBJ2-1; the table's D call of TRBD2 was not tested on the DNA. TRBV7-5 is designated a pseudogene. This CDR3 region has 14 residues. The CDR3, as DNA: TGTGTCAGAAGCTTAGTGTTTGCGGGGAATGAGCAGTTCTTC. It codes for CVRSLVFAGNEQFF.

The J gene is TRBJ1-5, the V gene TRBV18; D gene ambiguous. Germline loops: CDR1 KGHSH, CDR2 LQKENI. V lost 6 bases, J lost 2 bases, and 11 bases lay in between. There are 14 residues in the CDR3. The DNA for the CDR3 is TGTGCCAGCTCCCCTGAGATGGGCAATCAGCCCCAGCATTTT. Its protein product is CASSPEMGNQPQHF.

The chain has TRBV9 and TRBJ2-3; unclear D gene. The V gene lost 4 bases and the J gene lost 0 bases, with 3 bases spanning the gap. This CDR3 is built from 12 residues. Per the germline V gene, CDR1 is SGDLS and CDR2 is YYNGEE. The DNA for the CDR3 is TGTGCCAGCAGCCTAAGCACAGATACGCAGTATTTT. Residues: CASSLSTDTQYF.

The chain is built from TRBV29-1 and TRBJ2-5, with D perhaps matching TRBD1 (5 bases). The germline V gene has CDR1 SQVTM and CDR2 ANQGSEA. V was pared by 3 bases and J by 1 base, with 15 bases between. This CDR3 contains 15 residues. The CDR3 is CSVDPQDSPQETQYF. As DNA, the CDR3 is TGCAGCGTTGACCCGCAAGACAGTCCCCAAGAGACCCAGTACTTC.

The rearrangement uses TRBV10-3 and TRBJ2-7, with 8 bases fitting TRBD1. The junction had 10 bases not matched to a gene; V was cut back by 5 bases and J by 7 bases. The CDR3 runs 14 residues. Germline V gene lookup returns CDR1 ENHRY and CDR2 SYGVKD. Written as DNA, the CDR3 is TGTGCCATCAGTTCCCACCAGGGGGCGCTTGAGCAGTACTTC. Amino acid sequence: CAISSHQGALEQYF.

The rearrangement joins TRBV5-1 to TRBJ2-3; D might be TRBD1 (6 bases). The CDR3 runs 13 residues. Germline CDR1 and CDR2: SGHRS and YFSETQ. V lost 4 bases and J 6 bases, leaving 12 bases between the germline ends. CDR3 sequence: CASSRTGPDTQYF. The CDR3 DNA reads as TGCGCCAGCAGCAGAACAGGGCCCGATACGCAGTATTTT.

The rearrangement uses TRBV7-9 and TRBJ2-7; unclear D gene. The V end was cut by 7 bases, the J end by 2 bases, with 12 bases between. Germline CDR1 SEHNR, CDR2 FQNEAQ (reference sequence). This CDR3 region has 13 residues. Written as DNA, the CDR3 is TGTGCCAGCACCCTTAGTGGAGCCTACGAGCAGTACTTC. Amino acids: CASTLSGAYEQYF. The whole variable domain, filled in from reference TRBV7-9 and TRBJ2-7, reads DTGVSQNPRHKITKRGQNVTFRCDPISEHNRLYWYRQTLGQGPEFLTYFQNEAQLEKSRLLSDRFSAERPKGSFSTLEIQRTEQGDSAMYLCASTLSGAYEQYFGPGTRLTVT.

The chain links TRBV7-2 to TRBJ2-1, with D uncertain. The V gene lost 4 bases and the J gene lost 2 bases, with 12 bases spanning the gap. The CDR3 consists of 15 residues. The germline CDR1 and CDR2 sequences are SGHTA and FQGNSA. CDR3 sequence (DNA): TGTGCCAGCAGCTCCCCCCGGGCCCCCTACAATGAGCAGTTCTTC. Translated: CASSSPRAPYNEQFF.

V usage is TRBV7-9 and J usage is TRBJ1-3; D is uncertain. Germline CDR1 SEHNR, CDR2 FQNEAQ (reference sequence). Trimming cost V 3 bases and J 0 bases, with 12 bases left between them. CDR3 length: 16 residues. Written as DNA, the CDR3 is TGTGCCAGCAGCTTCAAAAACCCCTCCTCTGGAAACACCATATATTTT. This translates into CASSFKNPSSGNTIYF.

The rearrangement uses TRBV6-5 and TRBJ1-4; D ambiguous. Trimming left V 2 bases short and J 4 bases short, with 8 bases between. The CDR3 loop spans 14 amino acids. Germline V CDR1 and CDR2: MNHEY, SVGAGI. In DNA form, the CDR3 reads TGTGCCAGCAGTTACGGCCAGAGTAATGAAAAACTGTTTTTT. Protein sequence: CASSYGQSNEKLFF.

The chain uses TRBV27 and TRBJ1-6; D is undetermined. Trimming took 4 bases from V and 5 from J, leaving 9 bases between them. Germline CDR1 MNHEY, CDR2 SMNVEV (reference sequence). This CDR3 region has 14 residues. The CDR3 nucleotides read TGTGCCAGCAGTTGGCAGGATCATAATTCACCCCTCCACTTT. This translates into CASSWQDHNSPLHF.

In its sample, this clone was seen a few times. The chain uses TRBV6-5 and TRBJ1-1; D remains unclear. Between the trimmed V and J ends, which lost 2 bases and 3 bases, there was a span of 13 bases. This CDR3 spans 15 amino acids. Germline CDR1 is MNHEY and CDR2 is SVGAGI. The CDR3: CASSYGVSPHTEAFF. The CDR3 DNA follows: TGTGCCAGCAGTTACGGGGTCAGTCCCCACACTGAAGCTTTCTTT.

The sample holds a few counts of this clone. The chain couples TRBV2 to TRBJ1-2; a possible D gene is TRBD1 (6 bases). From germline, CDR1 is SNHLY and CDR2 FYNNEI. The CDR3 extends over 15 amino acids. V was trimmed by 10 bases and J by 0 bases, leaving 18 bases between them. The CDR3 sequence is CATSGVGGTNYGYTF. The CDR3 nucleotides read TGTGCCACCTCCGGGGTAGGGGGGACTAACTATGGCTACACCTTC. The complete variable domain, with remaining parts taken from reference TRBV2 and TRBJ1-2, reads EPEVTQTPSHQVTQMGQEVILRCVPISNHLYFYWYRQILGQKVEFLVSFYNNEISEKSEIFDDQFSVERPDGSNFTLKIRSTKLEDSAMYFCATSGVGGTNYGYTFGSGTRLTVV.

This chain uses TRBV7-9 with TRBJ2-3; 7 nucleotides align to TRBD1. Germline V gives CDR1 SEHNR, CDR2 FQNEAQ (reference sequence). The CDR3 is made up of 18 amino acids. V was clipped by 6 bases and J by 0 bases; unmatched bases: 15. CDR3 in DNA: TGTGCCAGCAGTGAGGGGACAGCAAGATCCACTAGCACAGATACGCAGTATTTT. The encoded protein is CASSEGTARSTSTDTQYF. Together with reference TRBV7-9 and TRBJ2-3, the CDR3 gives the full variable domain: DTGVSQNPRHKITKRGQNVTFRCDPISEHNRLYWYRQTLGQGPEFLTYFQNEAQLEKSRLLSDRFSAERPKGSFSTLEIQRTEQGDSAMYLCASSEGTARSTSTDTQYFGPGTRLTVL.

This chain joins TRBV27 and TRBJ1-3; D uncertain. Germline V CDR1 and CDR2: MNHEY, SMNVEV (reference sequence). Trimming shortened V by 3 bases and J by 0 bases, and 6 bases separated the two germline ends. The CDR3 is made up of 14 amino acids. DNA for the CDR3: TGTGCCAGCAGTTTGCAGAGCTCTGGAAACACCATATATTTT. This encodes CASSLQSSGNTIYF.

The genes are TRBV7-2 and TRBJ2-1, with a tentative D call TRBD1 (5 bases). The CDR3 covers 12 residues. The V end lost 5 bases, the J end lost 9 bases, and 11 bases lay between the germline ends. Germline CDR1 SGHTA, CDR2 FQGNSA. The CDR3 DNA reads TGTGCCAGCAGCCAGCAGGGTACTGAGCAGTTCTTC. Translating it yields CASSQQGTEQFF.

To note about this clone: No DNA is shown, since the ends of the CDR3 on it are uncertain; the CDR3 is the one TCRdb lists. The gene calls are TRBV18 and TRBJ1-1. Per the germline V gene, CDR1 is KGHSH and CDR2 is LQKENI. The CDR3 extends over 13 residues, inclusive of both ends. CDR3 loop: CASSSGQNTEAFF.

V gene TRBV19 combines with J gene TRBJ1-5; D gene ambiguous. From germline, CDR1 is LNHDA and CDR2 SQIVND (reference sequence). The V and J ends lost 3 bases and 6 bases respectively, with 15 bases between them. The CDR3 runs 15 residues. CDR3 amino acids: CASSINWASGQPQHF. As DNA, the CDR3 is TGTGCCAGTAGTATTAATTGGGCCTCGGGTCAGCCCCAGCATTTT.